What follows are 30 T cell receptor beta chains derived from one specimen sequenced in a study of blood T cell repertoires in COVID-19. Here immunoSEQ multiplex PCR was the method, and the copy in TCRdb shows in-frame clones only, minus some. Of approximately 190,000 clones listed, 80% to 95% are singletons. Sample: peripheral blood. Receptors were obtained from a man aged 50-59 years with acute or convalescent COVID-19.

This chain connects TRBV2 to TRBJ2-3; the D gene is possibly TRBD2 (6 bases). Germline V gene sequence: CDR1 SNHLY, CDR2 FYNNEI. Deletions cut 8 bases from V and 1 base from J, with 10 bases between. The CDR3 sequence is 13 residues long. The CDR3 DNA reads TGTGCCAGCGGGTGGGGGGGCACAGATACGCAGTATTTT. It yields the protein CASGWGGTDTQYF. The full variable domain, in which reference TRBV2 and TRBJ2-3 provide the parts outside the CDR3, is EPEVTQTPSHQVTQMGQEVILRCVPISNHLYFYWYRQILGQKVEFLVSFYNNEISEKSEIFDDQFSVERPDGSNFTLKIRSTKLEDSAMYFCASGWGGTDTQYFGPGTRLTVL.

This rearrangement joins TRBV14 to TRBJ2-1; TRBD2 might be the D (5 bases). The CDR3 covers 14 residues. Germline loops: CDR1 SGHDN, CDR2 FVKESK. Trimming pared 0 bases from V and 8 bases from J, leaving 11 bases between. In nucleotides, the CDR3 is TGTGCCAGCAGCCAAGATATAGCGAGCGATGAGCAGTTCTTC. Translated: CASSQDIASDEQFF.

The CDR3 protein is CASSLQRGNEQFF. For the CDR3, the DNA is TGTGCCAGTAGCCTACAGAGGGGGAATGAGCAGTTCTTC. The chain has TRBV19 and TRBJ2-1, with D possibly matching TRBD1 (6 bases). Germline V gives CDR1 LNHDA, CDR2 SQIVND (reference sequence). This CDR3 spans 13 amino acids. Trimming cost V 6 bases and J 7 bases, with 13 bases left between them.

The V and J genes are TRBV28 and TRBJ1-2; D possibly corresponds to TRBD1 (5 bases). The length of the CDR3 is 14 residues. With 2 bases removed from V and 5 bases from J, the gap between germline ends came to 12 bases. Germline CDR1 is MDHEN and CDR2 is SYDVKM. CDR3 sequence reads: CASSLGVRGYGYTF. DNA of the CDR3: TGTGCCAGCAGTTTAGGGGTAAGGGGTTATGGCTACACCTTC.

This clone appeared once. This chain joins TRBV12-3 or TRBV12-4 and TRBJ2-5; D is ambiguous. The CDR3 runs to 12 residues. V dropped 4 bases and J dropped 5 bases, with 8 bases sitting between them. CDR3 amino acids: CASSSSGETQYF. DNA of the CDR3: TGTGCCAGCAGTTCTAGTGGCGAGACCCAGTACTTC.

This chain uses TRBV2 with TRBJ1-6, with D tentatively TRBD1 (5 bases). CDR3 length: 14 amino acids. V was shortened by 4 bases and J by 8 bases, with 12 bases between the two germline ends. Germline CDR1 SNHLY, CDR2 FYNNEI. This CDR3 is CASSVQGSDSPLHF. DNA for the CDR3: TGTGCCAGCAGTGTTCAGGGAAGCGATTCACCCCTCCACTTT.

CDR3 sequence reads: CASARRESGNTIYF. For the CDR3, the DNA is TGTGCCAGCGCGCGTCGGGAATCGGGAAACACCATATATTTT. The rearrangement joins TRBV7-9 to TRBJ1-3; D ambiguous. The V and J ends lost 8 bases and 4 bases respectively, with 15 bases between them. This CDR3 comprises 14 residues. Germline V gene lookup returns CDR1 SEHNR and CDR2 FQNEAQ (reference sequence).

The rearrangement uses TRBV10-3 and TRBJ2-3; D is undetermined. CDR3 length: 14 amino acids. V lost 2 bases to trimming and J lost 2 bases, with 8 bases between them. From germline, CDR1 is ENHRY and CDR2 SYGVKD. The CDR3 DNA follows: TGTGCCATCAGTGAGAACTCGAACACAGATACGCAGTATTTT. Protein sequence: CAISENSNTDTQYF.

The chain employs TRBV14 and TRBJ2-2; D gene uncertain. Trimming removed 2 bases at V and 8 bases at J, with 9 bases between. The CDR3 sequence is 13 residues long. Germline CDR1 SGHDN, CDR2 FVKESK. CDR3 protein: CASSQILVGELFF. For the CDR3, the DNA is TGTGCCAGCAGCCAAATCCTAGTTGGGGAGCTGTTTTTT. The full variable domain, completed using reference TRBV14 and TRBJ2-2, is EAGVTQFPSHSVIEKGQTVTLRCDPISGHDNLYWYRRVMGKEIKFLLHFVKESKQDESGMPNNRFLAERTGGTYSTLKVQPAELEDSGVYFCASSQILVGELFFGEGSRLTVL.

J is TRBJ1-2 and V is TRBV5-6; a possible D gene is TRBD1 (6 bases). Germline loops: CDR1 SGHDT, CDR2 YYEEEE. The V and J ends lost 1 base and 5 bases respectively, with 15 bases between them. This CDR3 is 15 amino acids long. CDR3 nucleotide sequence: TGTGCCAGCAGCTTGTCACAGGGACGTTGGTATGGCTACACCTTC. The encoded protein is CASSLSQGRWYGYTF.

This chain links TRBV23-1 with TRBJ2-2; TRBD1 is a possible D gene (6 bases). TRBV23-1 has ORF status, its function being uncertain. Trimming stripped 0 bases from V and 0 bases from J, with 17 bases between. CDR3 size: 19 residues. The DNA for the CDR3 is TGCGCCAGCAGTCAATCCGGGTGCCCGGGACACCCGAACACCGGGGAGCTGTTTTTT. It encodes CASSQSGCPGHPNTGELFF.

CDR3: CASSLGGFYGYTF. In nucleotides, the CDR3 is TGTGCCAGCAGCTTAGGAGGGTTCTATGGCTACACCTTC. V gene TRBV7-9 combines with J gene TRBJ1-2; D is unresolved. Trimming stripped 1 base from V and 4 bases from J, with 7 bases between. The CDR3 is 13 residues long. From germline, CDR1 is SEHNR and CDR2 FQNEAQ (reference sequence).

The V call is TRBV5-1, the J call TRBJ2-2; the match to TRBD2 covers 9 bases. Losses at the gene ends were 5 bases for V and 1 base for J; bases not matched to a gene: 9. Germline CDR1 reads SGHRS; CDR2 reads YFSETQ. CDR3 length: 17 amino acids. The chain's CDR3 is CASRPGLAGKNTGELFF. The CDR3 nucleotides read TGCGCCAGCAGGCCGGGGCTAGCGGGGAAGAACACCGGGGAGCTGTTTTTT. The full variable domain, in which reference TRBV5-1 and TRBJ2-2 provide the parts outside the CDR3, is KAGVTQTPRYLIKTRGQQVTLSCSPISGHRSVSWYQQTPGQGLQFLFEYFSETQRNKGNFPGRFSGRQFSNSRSEMNVSTLELGDSALYLCASRPGLAGKNTGELFFGEGSRLTVL.

CDR3 region: CASSAGHTQGQETQYF. In nucleotides, the CDR3 is TGTGCCAGCAGCGCAGGACATACTCAGGGGCAAGAGACCCAGTACTTC. The gene calls are TRBV9 and TRBJ2-5, with D maybe TRBD1 (6 bases). V lost 3 bases, J lost 2 bases, and 17 bases lay in between. The CDR3 is 16 amino acids. The germline V gene encodes CDR1 SGDLS and CDR2 YYNGEE.

This clone has more than one count but fewer than ten. This chain uses TRBV10-3 with TRBJ1-6; maybe TRBD1 (5 bases). Germline CDR1 and CDR2: ENHRY and SYGVKD. V lost 2 bases to trimming and J lost 6 bases, with 8 bases between them. The CDR3 has 14 amino acids. CDR3 region: CAISEGRVNSPLHF. As DNA, the CDR3 is TGTGCCATCAGTGAGGGCAGGGTTAATTCACCCCTCCACTTT.

V gene TRBV5-1 combines with J gene TRBJ2-7, with TRBD2 matching 9 bases. This CDR3 comprises 14 residues. Losses at the gene ends were 7 bases for V and 0 bases for J; bases not matched to a gene: 5. Germline CDR1 is SGHRS and CDR2 is YFSETQ. The CDR3 loop reads CASSEREVSYEQYF. The CDR3 DNA follows: TGCGCCAGCTCCGAGCGGGAGGTCTCCTACGAGCAGTACTTC.

This CDR3 reads CASSQDQVFTF. The CDR3 nucleotides read TGCGCCAGCAGCCAAGATCAGGTTTTCACCTTC. This sequence joins TRBV4-3 and TRBJ1-2, with no clear D. The V and J ends lost 0 bases and 13 bases respectively, with 9 bases between them. The CDR3 totals 11 residues. Germline values: CDR1 LGHNA, CDR2 YSLEER.

The chain carries TRBV7-2 and TRBJ1-3, with D possibly TRBD1 on 5 matching bases. Germline CDR1 and CDR2: SGHTA and FQGNSA. The CDR3 covers 15 residues. The germline V and J ends were trimmed by 1 base and 3 bases, with 10 bases remaining between them. The CDR3 DNA follows: TGTGCCAGCAGCTTAGTGGCGGGGGTTGGAAACACCATATATTTT. It specifies CASSLVAGVGNTIYF.

The V call is TRBV27, the J call TRBJ2-2, with D possibly TRBD1 on 6 matching bases. The CDR3 has 17 amino acids. Germline lookup yields CDR1 MNHEY and CDR2 SMNVEV (reference sequence). V lost 6 bases and J 4 bases, leaving 21 bases between the germline ends. CDR3 coding DNA: TGTGCCAGCAGATTTACAGGGCTCTCAGGAGGCACCGGGGAGCTGTTTTTT. Amino acids: CASRFTGLSGGTGELFF.

The gene calls are TRBV11-2 and TRBJ2-1; maybe TRBD1 (5 bases). The germline V gene has CDR1 SGHAT and CDR2 FQNNGV. Trimming shortened V by 5 bases and J by 9 bases, and 8 bases separated the two germline ends. This CDR3 is 11 amino acids long. CDR3 sequence: CASSPDSEQFF. CDR3 nucleotide sequence: TGTGCCAGCAGCCCAGACAGTGAGCAGTTCTTC.

The chain couples TRBV9 to TRBJ2-7; no definite D call. This CDR3 contains 13 residues. V lost 0 bases and J 3 bases, leaving 7 bases between the germline ends. CDR1 and CDR2 from the germline V gene are SGDLS and YYNGEE. The CDR3 reads CASSVENSYEQYF. The DNA for the CDR3 is TGTGCCAGCAGCGTAGAGAACAGCTACGAGCAGTACTTC. Full variable domain (rest looked up from reference TRBV9 and TRBJ2-7): DSGVTQTPKHLITATGQRVTLRCSPRSGDLSVYWYQQSLDQGLQFLIQYYNGEERAKGNILERFSAQQFPDLHSELNLSSLELGDSALYFCASSVENSYEQYFGPGTRLTVT.

The gene calls are TRBV6-5 and TRBJ1-2; 9 bases fit TRBD1. V was pared by 0 bases and J by 2 bases, with 1 base of the junction left unmatched. The CDR3 covers 15 residues. Germline V gene sequence: CDR1 MNHEY, CDR2 SVGAGI. CDR3 DNA sequence: TGTGCCAGCAGTTACTCTACAGGGGGCAACTATGGCTACACCTTC. This translates into CASSYSTGGNYGYTF.

This chain uses TRBV3-1 (or the pseudogene TRBV3-2) with TRBJ2-3; 11 positions match TRBD2. The CDR3 runs to 15 residues. Per the germline V gene, CDR1 is LGHDT and CDR2 is YNNKEL (reference sequence). V lost 1 base and J lost 6; bases outside the gene matches: 3. The CDR3 is CASSQVAGGRDTQYF. CDR3 coding DNA: TGTGCCAGCAGCCAAGTAGCGGGGGGGCGTGATACGCAGTATTTT.

This clone was observed a handful of times. V and J are TRBV11-2 and TRBJ2-2; TRBD2 agrees at 12 bases. J gave up 4 bases and V 5 bases, and 11 bases lay outside the gene matches. Germline V gives CDR1 SGHAT, CDR2 FQNNGV. The CDR3 has 18 amino acids. In DNA, the CDR3 is TGTGCCAGCAGCCCCACCTCTCTAGCGGGAGGGGTCACCGGGGAGCTGTTTTTT. Its protein is CASSPTSLAGGVTGELFF. Combining the CDR3 with reference TRBV11-2 and TRBJ2-2 gives the whole variable domain EAGVAQSPRYKIIEKRQSVAFWCNPISGHATLYWYQQILGQGPKLLIQFQNNGVVDDSQLPKDRFSAERLKGVDSTLKIQPAKLEDSAVYLCASSPTSLAGGVTGELFFGEGSRLTVL.

The rearrangement uses TRBV27 and TRBJ1-6; possible D gene TRBD1, 5 bases. Per germline, CDR1 MNHEY and CDR2 SMNVEV (reference sequence). The germline V and J ends were trimmed by 5 bases and 5 bases, with 7 bases remaining between them. This CDR3 comprises 13 residues. CDR3 in DNA: TGTGCCAGCAGTACGACAGATAATTCACCCCTCCACTTT. It translates to CASSTTDNSPLHF.

V is TRBV5-4 and J is TRBJ2-7; 7 bases are a match to TRBD1. Germline V gives CDR1 SGHNT, CDR2 YYREEE (reference sequence). V dropped 3 bases and J dropped 7; count of bases not matched to a gene: 7. This CDR3 is 13 amino acids long. The CDR3 protein is CASSSRQGREQYF. CDR3 DNA sequence: TGTGCCAGCAGCTCCAGACAGGGAAGGGAGCAGTACTTC.

The rearrangement links TRBV19 to TRBJ1-5; maybe TRBD1 (5 bases). The CDR3 sequence is 14 residues long. The V gene lost 8 bases and the J gene lost 0 bases, with 11 bases spanning the gap. CDR1 is LNHDA and CDR2 is SQIVND in the germline V gene (reference sequence). The CDR3 sequence: CASQQEYSNQPQHF. The CDR3 nucleotides read TGTGCCAGTCAACAGGAATATAGCAATCAGCCCCAGCATTTT.

The J gene is TRBJ2-5, the V gene TRBV28; D ambiguous. The CDR3 covers 13 residues. Germline V gives CDR1 MDHEN, CDR2 SYDVKM. The ends were cut back, 3 bases at V and 7 bases at J, with 12 bases in the middle. The CDR3 region is CASSFIYSVTQYF. The DNA for the CDR3 is TGTGCCAGCAGTTTTATATACAGTGTGACCCAGTACTTC. Full variable domain (missing parts from reference TRBV28 and TRBJ2-5): DVKVTQSSRYLVKRTGEKVFLECVQDMDHENMFWYRQDPGLGLRLIYFSYDVKMKEKGDIPEGYSVSREKKERFSLILESASTNQTSMYLCASSFIYSVTQYFGPGTRLLVL.

The chain joins TRBV29-1 to TRBJ1-4; D is ambiguous. The CDR3 spans 16 residues. Germline CDR1 is SQVTM and CDR2 is ANQGSEA. Trimming shortened V by 5 bases and J by 0 bases, and 16 bases separated the two germline ends. DNA for the CDR3: TGCAGCGTTAGGAGGAAGGGTTCGGCAACTAATGAAAAACTGTTTTTT. Translated: CSVRRKGSATNEKLFF.

This chain joins TRBV7-2 and TRBJ2-5, with 9 bases that match TRBD2. The germline V gene encodes CDR1 SGHTA and CDR2 FQGNSA. CDR3 size: 15 residues. The junction had 0 bases not matched to a gene; V was cut back by 1 base and J by 0 bases. The CDR3 here is CASSLGGGDQETQYF. The CDR3 region has the DNA TGTGCCAGCAGCTTAGGCGGGGGGGACCAAGAGACCCAGTACTTC.